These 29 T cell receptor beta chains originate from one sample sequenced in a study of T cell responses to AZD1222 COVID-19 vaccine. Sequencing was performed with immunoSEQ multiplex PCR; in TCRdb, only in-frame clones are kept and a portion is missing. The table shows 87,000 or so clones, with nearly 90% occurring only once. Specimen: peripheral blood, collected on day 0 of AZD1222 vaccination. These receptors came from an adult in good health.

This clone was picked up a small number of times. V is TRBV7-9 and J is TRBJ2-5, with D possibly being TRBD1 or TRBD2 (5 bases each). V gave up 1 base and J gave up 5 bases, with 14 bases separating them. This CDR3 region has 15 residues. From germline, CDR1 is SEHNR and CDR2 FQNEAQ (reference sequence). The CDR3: CASSLVQGEVETQYF. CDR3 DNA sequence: TGTGCCAGCAGCTTAGTTCAGGGAGAGGTGGAGACCCAGTACTTC.

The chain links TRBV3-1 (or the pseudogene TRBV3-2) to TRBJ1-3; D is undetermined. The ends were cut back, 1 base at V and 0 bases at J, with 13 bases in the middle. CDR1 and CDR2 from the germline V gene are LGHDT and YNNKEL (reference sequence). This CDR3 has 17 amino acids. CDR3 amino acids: CASSQGLPGASGNTIYF. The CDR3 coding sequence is TGTGCCAGCAGCCAAGGTTTACCGGGAGCCTCTGGAAACACCATATATTTT.

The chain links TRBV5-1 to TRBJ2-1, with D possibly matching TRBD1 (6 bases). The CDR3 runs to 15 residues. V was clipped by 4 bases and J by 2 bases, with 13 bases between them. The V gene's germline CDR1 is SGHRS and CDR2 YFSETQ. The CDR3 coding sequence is TGCGCCAGCAGCGTTAACAGGGTAACCTACAATGAGCAGTTCTTC. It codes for CASSVNRVTYNEQFF.

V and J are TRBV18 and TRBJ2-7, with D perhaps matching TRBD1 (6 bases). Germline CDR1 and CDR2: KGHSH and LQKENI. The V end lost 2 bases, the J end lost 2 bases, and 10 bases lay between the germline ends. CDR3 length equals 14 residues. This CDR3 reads CASSPSAGAYEQYF. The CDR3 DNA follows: TGTGCCAGCTCACCATCGGCAGGGGCCTACGAGCAGTACTTC.

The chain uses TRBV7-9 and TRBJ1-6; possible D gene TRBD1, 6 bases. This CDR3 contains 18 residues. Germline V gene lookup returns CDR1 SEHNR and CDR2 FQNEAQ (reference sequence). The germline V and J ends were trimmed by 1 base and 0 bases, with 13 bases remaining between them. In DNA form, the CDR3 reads TGTGCCAGCAGCTTAGATCCTGGGGGCAGCTCCTATAATTCACCCCTCCACTTT. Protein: CASSLDPGGSSYNSPLHF.

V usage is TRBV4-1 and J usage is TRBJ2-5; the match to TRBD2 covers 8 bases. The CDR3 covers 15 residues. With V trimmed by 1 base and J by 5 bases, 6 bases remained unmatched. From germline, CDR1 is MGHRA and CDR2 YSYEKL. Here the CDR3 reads CASSQAGGAGETQYF. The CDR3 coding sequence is TGCGCCAGCAGCCAAGCCGGGGGGGCAGGGGAGACCCAGTACTTC.

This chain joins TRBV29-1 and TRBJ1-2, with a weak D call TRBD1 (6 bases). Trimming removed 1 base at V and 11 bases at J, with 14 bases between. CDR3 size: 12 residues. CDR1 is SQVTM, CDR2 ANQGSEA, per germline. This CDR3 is CSVEGPYRVYTF. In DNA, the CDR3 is TGCAGCGTTGAAGGACCCTACAGGGTGTACACCTTC.

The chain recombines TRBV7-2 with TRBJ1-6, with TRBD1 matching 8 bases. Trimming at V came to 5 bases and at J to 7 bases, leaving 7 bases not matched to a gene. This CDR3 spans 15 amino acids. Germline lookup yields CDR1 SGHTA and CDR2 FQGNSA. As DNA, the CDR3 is TGTGCCAGCAGCCAGGACAGGGCGGAAAATTCACCCCTCCACTTT. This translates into CASSQDRAENSPLHF.

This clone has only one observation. The DNA for the CDR3 is TGTGCCACCAGTGGTGCGGGGGGGAGCACCGGGGAGCTGTTTTTT. Translating it yields CATSGAGGSTGELFF. The rearrangement links TRBV24-1 to TRBJ2-2, with TRBD2 matching over 9 bases. The CDR3 has 15 residues. V dropped 5 bases and J dropped 4; count of bases not matched to a gene: 4. The germline V gene has CDR1 KGHDR and CDR2 SFDVKD.

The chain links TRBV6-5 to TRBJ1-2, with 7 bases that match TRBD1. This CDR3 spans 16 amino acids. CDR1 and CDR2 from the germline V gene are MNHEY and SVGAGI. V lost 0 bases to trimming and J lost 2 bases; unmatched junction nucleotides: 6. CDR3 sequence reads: CASSYSIGTENYGYTF. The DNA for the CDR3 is TGTGCCAGCAGTTACTCGATAGGGACAGAAAACTATGGCTACACCTTC.

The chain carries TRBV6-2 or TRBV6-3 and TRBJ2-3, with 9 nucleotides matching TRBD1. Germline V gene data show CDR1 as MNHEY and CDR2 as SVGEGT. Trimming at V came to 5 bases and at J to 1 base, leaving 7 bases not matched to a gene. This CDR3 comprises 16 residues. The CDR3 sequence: CASSNRGRGRTDTQYF. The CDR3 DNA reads TGTGCCAGCAGTAACAGGGGGCGAGGTCGCACAGATACGCAGTATTTT.

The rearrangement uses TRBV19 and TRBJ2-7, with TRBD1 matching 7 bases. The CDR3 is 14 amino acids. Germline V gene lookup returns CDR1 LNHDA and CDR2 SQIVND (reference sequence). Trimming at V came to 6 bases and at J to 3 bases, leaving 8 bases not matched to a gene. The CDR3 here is CASSLTDRSYEQYF. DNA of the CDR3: TGTGCCAGTAGCCTGACGGACAGGAGCTACGAGCAGTACTTC.

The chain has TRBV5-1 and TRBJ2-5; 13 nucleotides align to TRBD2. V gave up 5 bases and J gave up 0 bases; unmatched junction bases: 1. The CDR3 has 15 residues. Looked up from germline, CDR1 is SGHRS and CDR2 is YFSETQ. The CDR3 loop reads CASRGTSGNQETQYF. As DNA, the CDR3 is TGCGCCAGCAGGGGGACTAGCGGGAACCAAGAGACCCAGTACTTC.

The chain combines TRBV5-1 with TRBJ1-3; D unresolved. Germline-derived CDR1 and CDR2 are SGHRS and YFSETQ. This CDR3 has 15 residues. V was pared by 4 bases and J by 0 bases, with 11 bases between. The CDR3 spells CASSPDRHSGNTIYF. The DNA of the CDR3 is TGCGCCAGCAGCCCCGACCGGCACTCTGGAAACACCATATATTTT.

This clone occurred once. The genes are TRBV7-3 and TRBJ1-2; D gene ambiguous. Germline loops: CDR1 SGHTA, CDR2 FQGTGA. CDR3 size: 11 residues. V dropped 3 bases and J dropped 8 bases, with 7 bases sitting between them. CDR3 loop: CASSLKQGYTF. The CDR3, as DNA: TGTGCCAGCAGCTTGAAACAGGGCTACACCTTC.

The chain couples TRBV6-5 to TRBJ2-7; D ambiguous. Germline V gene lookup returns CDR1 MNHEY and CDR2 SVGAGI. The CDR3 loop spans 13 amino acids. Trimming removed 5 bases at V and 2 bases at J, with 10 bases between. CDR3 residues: CASSTNKAYEQYF. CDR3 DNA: TGTGCCAGCAGTACCAACAAGGCCTACGAGCAGTACTTC.

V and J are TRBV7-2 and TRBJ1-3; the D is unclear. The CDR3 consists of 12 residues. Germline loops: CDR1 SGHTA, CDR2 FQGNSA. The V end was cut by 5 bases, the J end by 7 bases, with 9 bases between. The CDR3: CASSPPRNTIYF. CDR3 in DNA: TGTGCCAGCAGCCCCCCACGGAACACCATATATTTT.

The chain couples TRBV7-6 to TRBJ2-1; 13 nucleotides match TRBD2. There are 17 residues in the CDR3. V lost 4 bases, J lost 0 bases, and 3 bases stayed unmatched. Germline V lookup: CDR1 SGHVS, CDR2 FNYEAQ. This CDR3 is CASSSRLAGGSYNEQFF. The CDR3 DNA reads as TGTGCCAGCAGCTCCCGACTAGCGGGGGGCTCCTACAATGAGCAGTTCTTC.

The CDR3 DNA reads as TGTGCCAGCAGGACCTTGGGGACAGGGAACTACGAGCAGTACTTC. Translation gives CASRTLGTGNYEQYF. The chain links TRBV6-5 to TRBJ2-7, with 9 nucleotides matching TRBD1. Germline V CDR1 and CDR2: MNHEY, SVGAGI. The CDR3 runs 15 residues. Trimming cost V 6 bases and J 3 bases; bases outside gene matches: 9.

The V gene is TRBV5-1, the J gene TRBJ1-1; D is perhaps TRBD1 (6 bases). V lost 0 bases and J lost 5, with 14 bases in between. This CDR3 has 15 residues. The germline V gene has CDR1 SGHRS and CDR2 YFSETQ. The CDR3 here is CASSLVGGLETEAFF. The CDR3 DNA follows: TGCGCCAGCAGCTTGGTAGGGGGGCTGGAGACTGAAGCTTTCTTT.

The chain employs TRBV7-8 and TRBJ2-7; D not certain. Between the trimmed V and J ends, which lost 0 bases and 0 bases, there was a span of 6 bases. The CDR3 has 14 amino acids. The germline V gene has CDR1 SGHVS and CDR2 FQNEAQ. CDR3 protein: CASSLAGISYEQYF. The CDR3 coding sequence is TGTGCCAGCAGCTTAGCAGGCATCTCCTACGAGCAGTACTTC.

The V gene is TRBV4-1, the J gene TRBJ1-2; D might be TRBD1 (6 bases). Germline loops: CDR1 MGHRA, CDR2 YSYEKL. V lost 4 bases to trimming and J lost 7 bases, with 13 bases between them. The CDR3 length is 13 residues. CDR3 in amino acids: CASSRTGSGGYTF. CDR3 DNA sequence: TGCGCCAGCAGCCGAACAGGGAGTGGTGGCTACACCTTC.

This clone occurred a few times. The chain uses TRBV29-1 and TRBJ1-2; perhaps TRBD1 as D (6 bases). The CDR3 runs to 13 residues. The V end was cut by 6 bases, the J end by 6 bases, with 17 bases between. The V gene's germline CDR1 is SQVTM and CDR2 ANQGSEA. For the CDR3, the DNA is TGCAGCGTCCGCAACCGGGACACGCATGGCTACACCTTC. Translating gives CSVRNRDTHGYTF.

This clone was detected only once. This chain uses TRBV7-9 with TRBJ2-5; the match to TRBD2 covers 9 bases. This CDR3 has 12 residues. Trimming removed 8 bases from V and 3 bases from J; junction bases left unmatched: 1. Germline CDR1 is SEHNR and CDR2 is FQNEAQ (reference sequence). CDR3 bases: TGTGCCAGCGAGCGGGGGGAAGAGACCCAGTACTTC. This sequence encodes CASERGEETQYF.

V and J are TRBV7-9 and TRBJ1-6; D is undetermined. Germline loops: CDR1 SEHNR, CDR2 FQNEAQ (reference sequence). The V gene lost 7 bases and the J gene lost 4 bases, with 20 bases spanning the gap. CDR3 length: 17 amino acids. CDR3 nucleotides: TGTGCCAGCACCCAGAATGCCCGGGGAGGGTATAATTCACCCCTCCACTTT. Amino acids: CASTQNARGGYNSPLHF. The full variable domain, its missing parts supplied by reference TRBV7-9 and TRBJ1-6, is DTGVSQNPRHKITKRGQNVTFRCDPISEHNRLYWYRQTLGQGPEFLTYFQNEAQLEKSRLLSDRFSAERPKGSFSTLEIQRTEQGDSAMYLCASTQNARGGYNSPLHFGNGTRLTVT.

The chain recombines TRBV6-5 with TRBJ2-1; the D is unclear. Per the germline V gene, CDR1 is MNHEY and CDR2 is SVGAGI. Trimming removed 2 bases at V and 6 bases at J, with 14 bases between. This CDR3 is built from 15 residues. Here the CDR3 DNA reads TGTGCCAGCAGTTACGCGTGGTCAAGGACCAATGAGCAGTTCTTC. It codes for CASSYAWSRTNEQFF.

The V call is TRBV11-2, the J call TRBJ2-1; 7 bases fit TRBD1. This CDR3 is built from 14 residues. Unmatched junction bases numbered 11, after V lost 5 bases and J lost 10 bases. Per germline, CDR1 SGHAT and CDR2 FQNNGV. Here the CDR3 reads CASSSLTGTAEQFF. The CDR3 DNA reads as TGTGCCAGCAGCAGTCTAACCGGGACAGCAGAGCAGTTCTTC.

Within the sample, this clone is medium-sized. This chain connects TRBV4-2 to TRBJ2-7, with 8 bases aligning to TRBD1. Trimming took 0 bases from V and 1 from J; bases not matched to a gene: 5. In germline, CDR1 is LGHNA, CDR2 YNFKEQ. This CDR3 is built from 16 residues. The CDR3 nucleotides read TGTGCCAGCAGCCAAGACACAGGGGGTGGGTCCTACGAGCAGTACTTC. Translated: CASSQDTGGGSYEQYF.

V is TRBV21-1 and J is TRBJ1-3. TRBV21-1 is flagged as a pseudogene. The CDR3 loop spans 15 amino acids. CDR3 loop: CASSRRTASGNTIYF. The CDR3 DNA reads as TGTGCCAGCAGCAGAAGGACCGCCTCTGGAAACACCATATATTTT.